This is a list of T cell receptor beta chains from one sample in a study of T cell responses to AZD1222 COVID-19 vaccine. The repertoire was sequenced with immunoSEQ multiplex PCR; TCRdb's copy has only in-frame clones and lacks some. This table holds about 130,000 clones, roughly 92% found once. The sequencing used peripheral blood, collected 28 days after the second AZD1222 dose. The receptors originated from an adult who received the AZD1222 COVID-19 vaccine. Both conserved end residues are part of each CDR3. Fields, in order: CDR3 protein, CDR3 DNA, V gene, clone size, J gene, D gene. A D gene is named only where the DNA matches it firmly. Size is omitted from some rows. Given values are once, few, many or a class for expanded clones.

CDR3: CASSDRDGGELFF
DNA: TGTGCCAGCAGTGACAGGGATGGCGGGGAGCTGTTTTTT
V: TRBV6-4
size: .
J: TRBJ2-2
D: .

CDR3: CASSFTGATGELFF
DNA: TGTGCCAGCAGCTTTACAGGGGCAACCGGGGAGCTGTTTTTT
V: TRBV11-2
size: once
J: TRBJ2-2
D: TRBD1

CDR3: CASRDYYSNQPQHF
DNA: TGTGCCAGCAGAGACTATTATAGCAATCAGCCCCAGCATTTT
V: TRBV6-5
size: .
J: TRBJ1-5
D: .

CDR3: CASSVTQGASTPQFF
DNA: TGTGCCAGCAGCGTAACCCAGGGCGCAAGCACTCCGCAGTTCTTC
V: TRBV9
size: .
J: TRBJ2-1
D: .

CDR3: CASSGASTDTQYF
DNA: TGTGCCAGCAGCGGGGCTAGCACAGATACGCAGTATTTT
V: TRBV9
size: few
J: TRBJ2-3
D: .

CDR3: CATSDFTGTGYNEQFF
DNA: TGTGCCACCAGTGATTTCACTGGGACAGGGTACAATGAGCAGTTCTTC
V: TRBV24-1
size: once
J: TRBJ2-1
D: TRBD1

CDR3: CASSQGINQPQHF
DNA: TGTGCCAGCAGCCAAGGGATAAATCAGCCCCAGCATTTT
V: TRBV4-2
size: .
J: TRBJ1-5
D: .

CDR3: CASSLEGTQNTEAFF
DNA: TGTGCCAGCAGCTTAGAGGGGACACAAAACACTGAAGCTTTCTTT
V: TRBV11-1
size: .
J: TRBJ1-1
D: .

CDR3: CASRRYGTGKDTEAFF
DNA: TGTGCCAGCAGGCGCTATGGAACAGGGAAGGACACTGAAGCTTTCTTT
V: TRBV28
size: .
J: TRBJ1-1
D: .

CDR3: CARSFGLAGPTGELFF
DNA: TGTGCCAGAAGCTTTGGACTAGCGGGGCCCACCGGGGAGCTGTTTTTT
V: TRBV7-5
size: .
J: TRBJ2-2
D: .

CDR3: CASSQAYAGEQYF
DNA: TGTGCCAGCAGCCAAGCCTACGCAGGCGAGCAGTACTTC
V: TRBV14
size: .
J: TRBJ2-7
D: .

CDR3: CASSLTGFDEQYF
DNA: TGTGCCAGCAGCTTGACAGGGTTCGACGAGCAGTACTTC
V: TRBV5-5
size: .
J: TRBJ2-7
D: .